One sample yielded the 4 T cell receptor beta chains listed below, sequenced in a study of T cell changes during pregnancy in multiple sclerosis. Measured with immunoSEQ multiplex PCR; TCRdb has only the in-frame clones, and not every one. The profile covers about 65,000 clones, with around 94% appearing a single time and approximately 3% taken by the ten largest. This specimen was CD8+ T cells from peripheral blood mononuclear cells, taken in the third trimester of pregnancy. Receptors originate from a female donor in good health, enrolled as a control in a pregnancy study.

J is TRBJ2-1 and V is TRBV13; D remains ambiguous. The CDR3 spans 13 residues. The germline V gene has CDR1 PRHDT and CDR2 FYEKMQ (reference sequence). The V gene lost 3 bases and the J gene lost 8 bases, with 11 bases spanning the gap. The CDR3 sequence is CASSFESTDEQFF. CDR3 in DNA: TGTGCCAGCAGCTTCGAGAGCACAGATGAGCAGTTCTTC.

CDR3 coding DNA: TGTGCCACCAGAGAAAACCGACTAGCGGGGGGACAAGAGACCCAGTACTTC. Protein sequence: CATRENRLAGGQETQYF. The chain recombines TRBV15 with TRBJ2-5, with 13 bases fitting TRBD2. This CDR3 is 17 amino acids long. CDR1 and CDR2 from the germline V gene are LNHNV and YYDKDF (reference sequence). V was pared by 6 bases and J by 2 bases, with 9 bases of the junction left unmatched.

As DNA, the CDR3 is TGTGCCAGCAGCCAACTACTAGCGGGGGGCTCCTACGAGCAGTACTTC. Protein product: CASSQLLAGGSYEQYF. The chain employs TRBV4-2 and TRBJ2-7, with 12 bases aligning to TRBD2. Germline V lookup: CDR1 LGHNA, CDR2 YNFKEQ. The V and J ends lost 2 bases and 0 bases, in that order; junction bases with no gene match: 2. The CDR3 consists of 16 residues.

CDR3 in amino acids: CASSVGQGAGNTIYF. CDR3 in DNA: TGTGCCAGCAGCGTGGGACAGGGGGCTGGAAACACCATATATTTT. The V call is TRBV9, the J call TRBJ1-3; 11 nucleotides agree with TRBD1. Losses at the gene ends were 2 bases for V and 2 bases for J; bases not matched to a gene: 0. The germline CDR1 and CDR2 sequences are SGDLS and YYNGEE. The CDR3 covers 15 residues.